These 24 T cell receptor beta chains were sequenced from one sample in a study of CD8 T cells in ankylosing spondylitis. TCRdb called the 5' RACE reads again in MiXCR, with one record for every CDR3 protein. The profile shows fewer than 400,000 distinct CDR3 sequences, 20% to 25% of them singletons. Antigen specificity for these receptors is unknown. Study-level findings and limits: A TCR beta motif made of fewer than ten highly homologous variants seemed typical of ankylosing spondylitis blood.

Sequenced sample: blood, either unsorted or a sorted T cell fraction (not recorded which). These receptor sequences come from a male donor with ankylosing spondylitis.

The genes are TRBV20-1 and TRBJ1-1; D possibly corresponds to TRBD1 (5 bases). The CDR3 runs to 14 residues. CDR1 and CDR2 (germline): DFQATT, SNEGSKA (reference sequence). Trimming took 5 bases from V and 4 from J, leaving 17 bases between them. CDR3 in amino acids: CSADRGPKGTEAFF. The DNA of the CDR3 is TGCAGTGCTGACCGGGGCCCGAAGGGCACTGAAGCTTTCTTT.

V usage is TRBV20-1 and J usage is TRBJ1-5; the D is unclear. The CDR3 spans 16 residues. V was pared by 3 bases and J by 0 bases, with 15 bases between. The germline V gene encodes CDR1 DFQATT and CDR2 SNEGSKA (reference sequence). The CDR3 DNA follows: TGCAGTGCTAGCCCCCGGGAATACTATAGCAATCAGCCCCAGCATTTT. It encodes CSASPREYYSNQPQHF.

The chain carries TRBV5-1 and TRBJ2-2, with 13 bases that match TRBD2. Trimming took 4 bases from V and 7 from J; bases not matched to a gene: 25. Germline loops: CDR1 SGHRS, CDR2 YFSETQ. The CDR3 totals 22 residues. The CDR3 DNA sequence: TGCGCCAGCAGCCGTGACGACTTGACTAGCGGGAGGCCCTTTACATATAACGGGGAGCTGTTTTTT. Its protein product is CASSRDDLTSGRPFTYNGELFF.

DNA for the CDR3: TGTGCCAGCAGCTTAGTACCACCGCTGCGGTTAAACAATGAGCAGTTCTTC. Translated, it gives CASSLVPPLRLNNEQFF. The rearrangement uses TRBV5-6 and TRBJ2-1; D is unclear. V was trimmed by 2 bases and J by 5 bases, leaving 20 bases between them. The CDR3 length is 17 residues. Germline loops: CDR1 SGHDT, CDR2 YYEEEE.

The chain employs TRBV4-3 and TRBJ2-7; perhaps TRBD2 as D (5 bases). V lost 4 bases and J lost 3, with 16 bases in between. The CDR3 sequence is 15 residues long. The germline CDR1 and CDR2 sequences are LGHNA and YSLEER. CDR3 bases: TGCGCCAGCAGCCGGACCAAGGACTTCCACTACGAGCAGTACTTC. Protein: CASSRTKDFHYEQYF.

This clonotype was seen once. This chain uses TRBV28 with TRBJ2-7, with TRBD2 matching over 14 bases. V was clipped by 5 bases and J by 5 bases; unmatched bases: 11. The CDR3 covers 17 residues. Germline CDR1 reads MDHEN; CDR2 reads SYDVKM. CDR3 coding DNA: TGTGCCAGCAGTATCGGGACTAGCGGGGGAGTTCGGCACGAGCAGTACTTC. This translates into CASSIGTSGGVRHEQYF.

This rearrangement joins TRBV10-2 to TRBJ2-7; TRBD1 matches 12 bases. Unmatched junction bases numbered 8, after V lost 3 bases and J lost 5 bases. CDR3 size: 16 residues. Germline V gene data show CDR1 as WSHSY and CDR2 as SAAADI. The chain's CDR3 is CASSDDRDRGHHEQYF. Here the CDR3 DNA reads TGCGCCAGCAGTGACGACCGGGACAGGGGGCACCACGAGCAGTACTTC.

The chain employs TRBV18 and TRBJ1-2; no firm D call. The CDR3 totals 12 residues. Germline values: CDR1 KGHSH, CDR2 LQKENI. The ends were cut back, 2 bases at V and 6 bases at J, with 7 bases in the middle. This chain's CDR3 is CASSPTTNGYTF. The CDR3 DNA reads TGTGCCAGCTCACCAACCACGAATGGCTACACCTTC.

This clonotype was counted only a few times. The genes are TRBV29-1 and TRBJ2-7; D gene unclear. There are 13 residues in the CDR3. The V and J ends lost 3 bases and 6 bases respectively, with 15 bases between them. Germline CDR1 and CDR2: SQVTM and ANQGSEA. CDR3 sequence reads: CSVDSTALGEQYF. As DNA, the CDR3 is TGCAGCGTTGACTCTACGGCCTTGGGCGAGCAGTACTTC.

This clonotype was observed many times. V usage is TRBV5-6 and J usage is TRBJ2-4; TRBD1 might be the D (6 bases). CDR1 and CDR2 (germline): SGHDT, YYEEEE. Between the trimmed V and J ends, which lost 2 bases and 3 bases, there was a span of 12 bases. This CDR3 spans 15 amino acids. CDR3 residues: CASSFRDTDKNIQYF. DNA of the CDR3: TGTGCCAGCAGCTTCCGGGACACGGACAAAAACATTCAGTACTTC.

This clonotype was seen only a few times. The chain is built from TRBV30 and TRBJ2-6, with D possibly matching TRBD1 (5 bases). Trimming removed 6 bases at V and 0 bases at J, with 12 bases between. The CDR3 sequence is 15 residues long. CDR1 and CDR2 from the germline V gene are GTSNPN and SVGIG (reference sequence). CDR3 loop: CACQGIPSGANVLTF. The CDR3 coding sequence is TGTGCCTGTCAGGGAATCCCCTCTGGGGCCAACGTCCTGACTTTC. Drawing the rest from reference TRBV30 and TRBJ2-6, the complete variable domain is SQTIHQWPATLVQPVGSPLSLECTVEGTSNPNLYWYRQAAGRGLQLLFYSVGIGQISSEVPQNLSASRPQDRQFILSSKKLLLSDSGFYLCACQGIPSGANVLTFGAGSRLTVL.

This clonotype was observed a handful of times. The V call is TRBV20-1, the J call TRBJ2-1; 8 bases fit TRBD2. This CDR3 is 16 amino acids long. The V and J ends lost 6 bases and 6 bases, in that order; junction bases with no gene match: 16. Germline V gene data show CDR1 as DFQATT and CDR2 as SNEGSKA (reference sequence). The CDR3: CSARDWISGRSNEQFF. DNA for the CDR3: TGCAGTGCCCGAGATTGGATAAGCGGGAGAAGCAATGAGCAGTTCTTC.

This chain links TRBV4-3 with TRBJ1-2; 8 positions match TRBD1. The CDR3 is made up of 14 amino acids. The trim removed 5 bases at V and 8 bases at J, leaving 10 bases unmatched. The germline gives CDR1 LGHNA, CDR2 YSLEER. The chain's CDR3 is CASSSRTGSRGYTF. As DNA, the CDR3 is TGCGCCAGCAGCTCGAGGACAGGGTCCAGGGGCTACACCTTC.

The V gene is TRBV15, the J gene TRBJ2-7; 12 nucleotides align to TRBD2. Germline V gene lookup returns CDR1 LNHNV and CDR2 YYDKDF (reference sequence). V was pared by 7 bases and J by 2 bases, with 6 bases of the junction left unmatched. The CDR3 length is 15 residues. The CDR3 is CATTLGLAGTYEQYF. The CDR3 coding sequence is TGTGCCACCACCCTCGGACTAGCGGGAACCTACGAGCAGTACTTC.

CDR3 bases: TGTGCCAGCAGCTTCGCTAGCGGGAGGGCCGCGGCCGGGGAGCTGTTTTTT. Translating gives CASSFASGRAAAGELFF. The chain joins TRBV7-2 to TRBJ2-2; 12 bases line up with TRBD2. The ends lost 3 bases at V and 6 bases at J; junction bases unmatched: 8. The germline CDR1 and CDR2 sequences are SGHTA and FQGNSA. The CDR3 is 17 amino acids.

This clonotype was seen more than once but under ten times. The CDR3 region has the DNA TGTGCCAGCAAGTGGGCGGGAGGGCCCCCCCCCGGGGAGCTGTTTTTT. Translating it yields CASKWAGGPPPGELFF. The J gene is TRBJ2-2, the V gene TRBV28, with 9 bases aligning to TRBD2. The germline V gene has CDR1 MDHEN and CDR2 SYDVKM. The CDR3 is 16 residues long. V lost 7 bases, J lost 6 bases, and 12 bases stayed unmatched.

This clonotype has just a few counts. For the CDR3, the DNA is TGTGCCAGCAGCTCTCCAGGTTTTGAGCAGTACTTC. It codes for CASSSPGFEQYF. The chain joins TRBV7-2 to TRBJ2-7; D gene ambiguous. V lost 4 bases and J lost 7, with 11 bases in between. The CDR3 runs to 12 residues. Germline V gives CDR1 SGHTA, CDR2 FQGNSA.

This clonotype turned up a few times. The chain recombines TRBV5-6 with TRBJ2-2; D uncertain. V gave up 4 bases and J gave up 3 bases, with 7 bases separating them. This CDR3 contains 13 residues. From germline, CDR1 is SGHDT and CDR2 YYEEEE. The CDR3 loop reads CASSPLDTGELFF. CDR3 DNA: TGTGCCAGCAGCCCCCTGGACACCGGGGAGCTGTTTTTT.

Written as DNA, the CDR3 is TGCAGTGCTTCGGGACAGGGGAGGGACGGGGAGCTGTTTTTT. It specifies CSASGQGRDGELFF. This chain uses TRBV20-1 with TRBJ2-2, with 10 bases aligning to TRBD1. Losses at the gene ends were 5 bases for V and 7 bases for J; bases not matched to a gene: 7. From germline, CDR1 is DFQATT and CDR2 SNEGSKA (reference sequence). The CDR3 spans 14 residues.

This clonotype was recorded at least ten times. V and J are TRBV29-1 and TRBJ2-1; the D call may be TRBD1 or TRBD2 (5 bases each). V lost 4 bases and J lost 2, with 12 bases in between. The CDR3 length is 14 residues. Looked up from germline, CDR1 is SQVTM and CDR2 is ANQGSEA. The CDR3 DNA is TGCAGCGTTGGAAGAGGGGAAACCTACAATGAGCAGTTCTTC. Protein product: CSVGRGETYNEQFF.

The chain carries TRBV20-1 and TRBJ2-1; possibly TRBD1 for D (5 bases). The CDR3 loop spans 14 amino acids. CDR1 DFQATT and CDR2 SNEGSKA come from the germline V gene (reference sequence). Trimming cost V 3 bases and J 5 bases, with 14 bases left between them. The CDR3 DNA reads as TGCAGTGCTAGCAGGGTAGGCAGAGACAATGAGCAGTTCTTC. Translation gives CSASRVGRDNEQFF.

This clonotype was detected only a few times. This chain links TRBV6-5 with TRBJ2-1; 11 bases are a match to TRBD1. Unmatched junction bases numbered 8, after V lost 4 bases and J lost 6 bases. From germline, CDR1 is MNHEY and CDR2 SVGAGI. The CDR3 has 16 amino acids. In DNA form, the CDR3 reads TGTGCCAGCAGTTTCGAATGGGACAGGGGGGTCAATGAGCAGTTCTTC. Its translation: CASSFEWDRGVNEQFF.

The V and J genes are TRBV7-9 and TRBJ2-7; TRBD1 or TRBD2 may be the D gene (5 bases each). Germline loops: CDR1 SEHNR, CDR2 FQNEAQ (reference sequence). Trimming removed 0 bases at V and 0 bases at J, with 9 bases between. The CDR3 consists of 15 residues. The CDR3 spells CASSLARGTSYEQYF. The DNA of the CDR3 is TGTGCCAGCAGCTTAGCGAGGGGAACCTCCTACGAGCAGTACTTC.

This clonotype occurred a few times. V and J are TRBV7-9 and TRBJ2-2; TRBD2 might be the D (6 bases). In germline, CDR1 is SEHNR, CDR2 FQNEAQ (reference sequence). The CDR3 has 14 amino acids. V was trimmed by 5 bases and J by 7 bases, leaving 14 bases between them. The CDR3 bases are TGTGCCAGCAGCCCCCCCGGGAGAGACGGGGAGCTGTTTTTT. As protein: CASSPPGRDGELFF. The full variable domain, completed using reference TRBV7-9 and TRBJ2-2, is DTGVSQNPRHKITKRGQNVTFRCDPISEHNRLYWYRQTLGQGPEFLTYFQNEAQLEKSRLLSDRFSAERPKGSFSTLEIQRTEQGDSAMYLCASSPPGRDGELFFGEGSRLTVL.